The T cell receptor (beta chain) described here comes from a study of T cell responses to AZD1222 COVID-19 vaccine. Germline values: CDR1 MDHEN, CDR2 SYDVKM. The ends lost 10 bases at V and 0 bases at J; junction bases unmatched: 12. This CDR3 has 16 amino acids. In its sample, this clone was seen once. Data came from immunoSEQ multiplex PCR; TCRdb stores just in-frame clones and leaves some out. The sample lists fewer than 300,000 clones; approximately 95% were seen once. The receptor comes from an adult in good health. Sequencing was performed on peripheral blood, taken on day 0 of AZD1222 vaccination. The chain combines TRBV28 with TRBJ1-1, with 9 bases identical to TRBD1. For the CDR3, the DNA is TGTGCCATCTCCACAGGGGGCGGCTGGATGAACACTGAAGCTTTCTTT. Translated: CAISTGGGWMNTEAFF.